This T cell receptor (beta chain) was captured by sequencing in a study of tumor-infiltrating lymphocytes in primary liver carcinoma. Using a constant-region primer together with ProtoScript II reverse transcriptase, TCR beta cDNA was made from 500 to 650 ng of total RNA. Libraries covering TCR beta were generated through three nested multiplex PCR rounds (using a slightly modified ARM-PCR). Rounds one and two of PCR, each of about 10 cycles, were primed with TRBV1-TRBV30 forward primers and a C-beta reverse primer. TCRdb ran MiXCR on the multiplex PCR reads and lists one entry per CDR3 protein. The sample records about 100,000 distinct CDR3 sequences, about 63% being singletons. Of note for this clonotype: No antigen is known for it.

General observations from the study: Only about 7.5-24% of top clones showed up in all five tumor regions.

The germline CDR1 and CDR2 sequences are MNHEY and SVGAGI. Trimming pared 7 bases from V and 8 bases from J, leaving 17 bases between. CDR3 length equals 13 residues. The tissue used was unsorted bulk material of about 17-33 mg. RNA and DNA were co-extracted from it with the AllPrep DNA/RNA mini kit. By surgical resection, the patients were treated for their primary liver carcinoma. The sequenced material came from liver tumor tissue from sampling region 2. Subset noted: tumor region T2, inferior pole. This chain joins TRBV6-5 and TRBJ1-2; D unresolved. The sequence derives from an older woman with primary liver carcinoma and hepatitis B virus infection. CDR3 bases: TGTGCCAGCAATAAGGGATCGGGTAGAGGCTACACCTTC. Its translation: CASNKGSGRGYTF.